These 17 T cell receptor beta chains originate from one sample sequenced in a study of blood T cell repertoires in COVID-19. Generated by immunoSEQ multiplex PCR, the TCRdb table keeps only in-frame clones and is missing some. The sample carries fewer than 450,000 clones, 88% recorded once. Material: PBMCs or T cells enriched from blood (not recorded which). Every receptor here comes from a woman aged 18-29 years who had recovered from COVID-19.

In this sample, this clone turned up once. This chain joins TRBV6-5 and TRBJ1-2; tentative D call: TRBD1 (6 bases). The length of the CDR3 is 13 residues. CDR1 is MNHEY, CDR2 SVGAGI, per germline. V was trimmed by 2 bases and J by 8 bases, leaving 12 bases between them. The CDR3 nucleotides are TGTGCCAGCAGTTACGATACAGGGTCCGGCTACACCTTC. Its protein is CASSYDTGSGYTF.

About this clone itself: The same CDR3 also results from other DNA sequences found in this sample. V is TRBV9 and J is TRBJ1-3, with a possible D match to TRBD1 (6 bases). This CDR3 spans 15 amino acids. Germline V CDR1 and CDR2: SGDLS, YYNGEE. Trimming took 1 base from V and 0 from J, leaving 8 bases between them. The CDR3 region is CASSVQGSSGNTIYF. In DNA, the CDR3 is TGTGCCAGCAGCGTACAGGGGAGCTCTGGAAACACCATATATTTT.

V and J are TRBV12-3 or TRBV12-4 and TRBJ2-3, with no clear D. The V and J ends lost 3 bases and 3 bases respectively, with 4 bases between them. CDR3 length equals 12 residues. The CDR3 DNA reads as TGTGCCAGCAGTTTGTCGACAGATACGCAGTATTTT. Translated, it gives CASSLSTDTQYF.

This rearrangement joins TRBV7-2 to TRBJ1-1; 11 nucleotides align to TRBD1. Germline values: CDR1 SGHTA, CDR2 FQGNSA. CDR3 size: 16 residues. The V gene end was trimmed by 1 base and the J gene end by 4 bases; junction bases not matched to a gene: 5. Here the CDR3 reads CASSLGRGTGGTEAFF. CDR3 in DNA: TGTGCCAGCAGCTTAGGAAGAGGGACAGGGGGCACTGAAGCTTTCTTT.

This clone was observed a few times. The chain joins TRBV27 to TRBJ1-5, with D perhaps TRBD1 (6 bases). Trimming took 3 bases from V and 6 from J, leaving 15 bases between them. This CDR3 contains 15 residues. Germline V lookup: CDR1 MNHEY, CDR2 SMNVEV (reference sequence). The CDR3 loop is CASSFGGAGSQPQHF. The DNA for the CDR3 is TGTGCCAGCAGTTTCGGGGGGGCGGGAAGTCAGCCCCAGCATTTT.

The J gene is TRBJ1-5, the V gene TRBV6-5; 9 bases match TRBD1. V dropped 8 bases and J dropped 6; count of bases not matched to a gene: 8. The CDR3 is 14 residues long. Germline CDR1 MNHEY, CDR2 SVGAGI. The DNA for the CDR3 is TGTGCCAGCCAGGCGGGACAGGGTCGTCAGCCCCAGCATTTT. This encodes CASQAGQGRQPQHF.

The rearrangement links TRBV7-9 to TRBJ2-2; 8 nucleotides line up with TRBD1. The germline gives CDR1 SEHNR, CDR2 FQNEAQ (reference sequence). The junction had 1 base not matched to a gene; V was cut back by 0 bases and J by 7 bases. This CDR3 spans 14 amino acids. Written as DNA, the CDR3 is TGTGCCAGCAGCTTAGCGACAGGGGACGGGGAGCTGTTTTTT. Protein sequence: CASSLATGDGELFF.

The CDR3 sequence is CASSIQTNTGMAFF. The CDR3 nucleotides read TGTGCCAGTAGTATCCAAACAAATACAGGGATGGCTTTCTTT. The V call is TRBV19, the J call TRBJ1-1; a possible D gene is TRBD1 (6 bases). V lost 3 bases and J 11 bases, leaving 19 bases between the germline ends. The germline gives CDR1 LNHDA, CDR2 SQIVND (reference sequence). The CDR3 length is 14 residues.

The rearrangement joins TRBV28 to TRBJ1-1, with D maybe TRBD1 (6 bases). Germline V gene sequence: CDR1 MDHEN, CDR2 SYDVKM. The CDR3 loop spans 14 amino acids. Deletions cut 10 bases from V and 4 bases from J, with 19 bases between. DNA of the CDR3: TGTGCCACCCACTTAACGGGGGGCGGCACTGAAGCTTTCTTT. Protein: CATHLTGGGTEAFF.

The chain couples TRBV5-4 to TRBJ2-1; 10 nucleotides match TRBD2. The CDR3 is 15 amino acids. Per the germline V gene, CDR1 is SGHNT and CDR2 is YYREEE (reference sequence). Trimming cost V 2 bases and J 3 bases; bases outside gene matches: 2. The chain's CDR3 is CASSFWTSGYNEQFF. CDR3 nucleotide sequence: TGTGCCAGCAGCTTCTGGACTAGCGGCTACAATGAGCAGTTCTTC.

This clone was found once. J is TRBJ1-2 and V is TRBV6-1; the match to TRBD1 covers 9 bases. After removal of 2 bases from V and 4 bases from J, the junction contained 8 bases not matched to a gene. This CDR3 has 16 residues. CDR1 and CDR2 from the germline V gene are MNHNS and SASEGT. Here the CDR3 reads CASSELSGTGIYGYTF. As DNA, the CDR3 is TGTGCCAGCAGTGAACTTTCAGGGACAGGGATCTATGGCTACACCTTC.

The chain employs TRBV4-3 and TRBJ1-1; maybe TRBD1 (5 bases). Germline CDR1 and CDR2: LGHNA and YSLEER. The CDR3 sequence is 19 residues long. Trimming cost V 0 bases and J 0 bases, with 20 bases left between them. The CDR3 DNA is TGCGCCAGCAGCCAAGAAAGAATTGCGCAGGGCACCCTGAACACTGAAGCTTTCTTT. It is translated as CASSQERIAQGTLNTEAFF.

This clone has a single count. The chain links TRBV7-9 to TRBJ2-4; 10 bases are shared with TRBD1. The CDR3 contains 17 residues. Per the germline V gene, CDR1 is SEHNR and CDR2 is FQNEAQ (reference sequence). The V and J ends lost 6 bases and 0 bases, in that order; junction bases with no gene match: 8. The CDR3 coding sequence is TGTGCCAGCAGACAGACCGGGACAGGGGTAGCCAAAAACATTCAGTACTTC. Translating gives CASRQTGTGVAKNIQYF.

The count of this clone is one. The rearrangement joins TRBV5-1 to TRBJ2-7; 10 bases map to TRBD1. Trimming took 7 bases from V and 4 from J; bases not matched to a gene: 11. CDR3 size: 15 residues. The germline V gene has CDR1 SGHRS and CDR2 YFSETQ. The CDR3, as DNA: TGCGCCAGCCAAATCGTCCCGGGACAGGGGTACGAGCAGTACTTC. Its translation: CASQIVPGQGYEQYF.

The chain has TRBV19 and TRBJ1-1; D perhaps matches TRBD1 (6 bases). This CDR3 spans 15 amino acids. Trimming shortened V by 5 bases and J by 4 bases, and 17 bases separated the two germline ends. In germline, CDR1 is LNHDA, CDR2 SQIVND (reference sequence). In nucleotides, the CDR3 is TGTGCCAGTAGTGTAGGCCAGGTCAGGGGCACTGAAGCTTTCTTT. Protein sequence: CASSVGQVRGTEAFF.

A few counts support this clone. The chain uses TRBV11-1 and TRBJ1-1, with a tentative D call TRBD1 (6 bases). This CDR3 spans 16 amino acids. V lost 0 bases, J lost 0 bases, and 11 bases lay in between. Germline assignment: CDR1 SGHAT and CDR2 FQDESV (reference sequence). The CDR3 nucleotides are TGTGCCAGCAGCTTAGCGGGGGCAGAGATGAACACTGAAGCTTTCTTT. It yields the protein CASSLAGAEMNTEAFF.

V and J are TRBV10-3 and TRBJ2-2; 7 bases are a match to TRBD1. The V segment lost 1 base and the J segment 3 bases; nucleotides outside the gene matches: 5. Germline V gene data show CDR1 as ENHRY and CDR2 as SYGVKD. The CDR3 spans 16 residues. DNA of the CDR3: TGTGCCATCAGTGAGTTTCCCACAGGGGACACCGGGGAGCTGTTTTTT. Its protein product is CAISEFPTGDTGELFF.